The rows below give T cell receptor beta chains drawn from one sample of a study of OX40 agonist ivuxolimab in advanced cancers. Only in-frame clones appear in the TCRdb table, and some are missing; sequencing was by immunoSEQ multiplex PCR. The data contain approximately 88,000 clones, 70% to 90% of them singletons. Sequences were derived from CD4+ or CD8+ T cells sorted from blood, sampled in a trial of the OX40 agonist ivuxolimab. The origin of the receptors is an adult with an advanced solid tumor such as melanoma, head and neck, liver or kidney cancer. The CDR3 runs from the conserved cysteine through the conserved F or W. The D gene is left open where the match is weak. Some rows have no size entry. The others give once, few or many, or a class for an expanded clone.

-,-,TRBJ1-3,TRBV7-6,TGTGCCAGCAGCTTAGGAAGGTCCGGGGCAAGGGGAAACACCATATATTTT,CASSLGRSGARGNTIYF
TRBD2,-,TRBJ2-4,TRBV4-1,TGCGCCAGCAGCCAAGAAGTAGATAGCGGGCCTAACAAAAACATTCAGTACTTC,CASSQEVDSGPNKNIQYF
TRBD2,once,TRBJ2-2,TRBV4-2,TGTGCCAGCAGCGATACAGGGACTAGCGGGGGGCGTTTCGCCGGGGAGCTGTTTTTT,CASSDTGTSGGRFAGELFF
TRBD2,-,TRBJ2-5,TRBV5-1,TGCGCCAGCAGCTTCAGCGGACTAGCGGGGGGAGAGACCCAGTACTTC,CASSFSGLAGGETQYF
TRBD1,-,TRBJ1-6,TRBV30,TGTGCCTGGAGTCGACTCCCCCCCGGGACAGGAAATTCACCCCTCCACTTT,CAWSRLPPGTGNSPLHF
-,-,TRBJ1-5,TRBV12-5,TGTGCTAGTGCCGCCCGGGGAAAGAGCAATCAGCCCCAGCATTTT,CASAARGKSNQPQHF
-,-,TRBJ2-5,TRBV5-8,TGTGCCAGCAGCTACCAAGAGACCCAGTACTTC,CASSYQETQYF
TRBD2,-,TRBJ2-5,TRBV5-1,TGCGCCAGCACCAGCGGGAGCCCCGGAGAGACCCAGTACTTC,CASTSGSPGETQYF
TRBD1,-,TRBJ2-7,TRBV5-1,TGCGCCAGCAGCCCCGGGACAGGGTTCGAGCAGTACTTC,CASSPGTGFEQYF
TRBD1,-,TRBJ1-4,TRBV5-4,TGTGCCAGCACCAACGGGGGGGGACAGGGTTATGAAAAACTGTTTTTT,CASTNGGGQGYEKLFF
TRBD1,-,TRBJ2-7,TRBV6-6,TGTGCCAGCAGTCCAACCCAGAGGGGGCCTTCCTACGAGCAGTACTTC,CASSPTQRGPSYEQYF
-,once,TRBJ1-1,TRBV2,TGTGCCAGCCAATTTGGGGTTCCCACTGAAGCTTTCTTT,CASQFGVPTEAFF
-,-,TRBJ2-4,TRBV6-1,TGTGCCAGCAGGGACAGAATAAAAAACATTCAGTACTTC,CASRDRIKNIQYF
TRBD1,-,TRBJ1-5,TRBV6-1,TGTGCCAGCAGCGACAGGGTGAGGGGCAATCAGCCCCAGCATTTT,CASSDRVRGNQPQHF
-,-,TRBJ1-2,TRBV5-1,TGCGCCAGCAGCTTGTTGGGCGTGGTCACCTTC,CASSLLGVVTF
-,-,TRBJ2-7,TRBV7-9,TGTGCCAGCAGTCCCCTCTCGGTCTACGTGCAGTACTTC,CASSPLSVYVQYF
-,few,TRBJ1-2,TRBV10-3,TGTGCCATCACCCTCGGTGGGGACCGCGACTATGGCTACACCTTC,CAITLGGDRDYGYTF
TRBD1,-,TRBJ2-4,TRBV19,TGTGCCAGTAGTATAGTCGACAGGGGAAACATTCAGTACTTC,CASSIVDRGNIQYF
-,once,TRBJ2-7,TRBV18,TGTGCCAGCTCACCCCAGATAGAGCAGTACTTC,CASSPQIEQYF
TRBD1,-,TRBJ2-1,TRBV5-1,TGCGCCAGCAGCTCACGGGGGCAGGGGGCCGCCGAGTTCTTC,CASSSRGQGAAEFF
TRBD1,-,TRBJ1-1,TRBV6-1,TGTGCCAGCAGTGTCGCGGCGGGACAGGGGGCATCTGAAGCTTTCTTT,CASSVAAGQGASEAFF
-,few,TRBJ2-1,TRBV5-1,TGCGCCAGCAGATCGGCGGTAGTGGGGAATGAGCAGTTCTTC,CASRSAVVGNEQFF
TRBD2,-,TRBJ2-5,TRBV4-3,TGCGCCAGCAGCCAAGATCGGGGACTAATCCAAGAGACCCAGTACTTC,CASSQDRGLIQETQYF
-,-,TRBJ2-6,TRBV25-1,TGTGCCAGCAGTGATCCCAAGCTCTCTGGGGCCAACGTCCTGACTTTC,CASSDPKLSGANVLTF
TRBD2,-,TRBJ2-3,TRBV5-1,TGCGCCAGCAGCTCAGTAGCGGGGACTAGCACAGATACGCAGTATTTT,CASSSVAGTSTDTQYF
-,-,TRBJ1-4,TRBV19,TGTGCCAGTAGTCAGGGGACCCATGAAAAACTGTTTTTT,CASSQGTHEKLFF
TRBD1,-,TRBJ2-3,TRBV4-2,TGTGCCAGCAGCCAAGGGGGGGCAGGGGGCGATTTGTTAGATACGCAGTATTTT,CASSQGGAGGDLLDTQYF
-,-,TRBJ1-2,TRBV10-2,TGCGCCAGCGGTAGAAATCTGGGTTCCGATCCAATAACCAATGGCTACACCTTC,CASGRNLGSDPITNGYTF
-,-,TRBJ1-6,TRBV6-5,TGTGCCAGCAGTTCCGGACCCCCGCGTGATTCACCCCTCCACTTT,CASSSGPPRDSPLHF
-,-,TRBJ2-6,TRBV30,TGTGCCTGGAGTGTATGGCAGGGTCTGCTGGGGGAGGCCAACGTCCTGACTTTC,CAWSVWQGLLGEANVLTF
TRBD1,once,TRBJ1-3,TRBV6-1,TGTGCCAGCAGTGAAGCGCGGGACAGGGGGCGGTCTGGAAACACCATATATTTT,CASSEARDRGRSGNTIYF
TRBD1,-,TRBJ1-5,TRBV12-5,TGTGCTAGTGGTCACAGGGGGGATAGCAATCAGCCCCAGCATTTT,CASGHRGDSNQPQHF
TRBD1,-,TRBJ1-2,TRBV6-5,TGTGCCAGCAGTTACTATCGGGACAGTAACTATGGCTACACCTTC,CASSYYRDSNYGYTF
-,few,TRBJ1-6,TRBV9,TGTGCCAGCAGCCCCACCGCCTCCTATAATTCACCCCTCCACTTT,CASSPTASYNSPLHF
TRBD2,-,TRBJ2-1,TRBV5-1,TGCGCCAGCAGCCCAGGTAGCGGGGCCTACAATGAGCAGTTCTTC,CASSPGSGAYNEQFF
-,-,TRBJ2-7,TRBV5-4,TGTGCCAGCAGCCCAACACAGGGACGAGACGAGCAGTACTTC,CASSPTQGRDEQYF
-,-,TRBJ1-4,TRBV4-3,TGCGCCAGCAGCCAAAACATCGCAACTAATGAAAAACTGTTTTTT,CASSQNIATNEKLFF
TRBD2,few,TRBJ2-1,TRBV6-4,TGTGCCAGCAGTGGAGGGACTAGCGGGGGGTTGTTGTTCTTC,CASSGGTSGGLLFF
-,-,TRBJ1-3,TRBV5-4,TGTGCCAGCAGCCTTGGGGAGCGGATAGGAAACACCATATATTTT,CASSLGERIGNTIYF
TRBD2,once,TRBJ2-1,TRBV4-1,TGCGCCAGCAGCCAAAACGAGCGGGGCCCTCGGGAGCAGTTCTTC,CASSQNERGPREQFF
TRBD1,-,TRBJ1-5,TRBV6-1,TGTGCCAGCCTGGGACAGAATAGCAATCAGCCCCAGCATTTT,CASLGQNSNQPQHF
-,-,TRBJ1-1,TRBV12-5,TGTGCTAGTGGTCCCGGGGTAGGGAGGAACACTGAAGCTTTCTTT,CASGPGVGRNTEAFF
-,-,TRBJ2-2,TRBV5-4,TGTGCCAGCAGCTTGAGTGGCTCCTTCTCCGGGGAGCTGTTTTTT,CASSLSGSFSGELFF
-,-,TRBJ2-2,TRBV7-2,TGTGCCAGCAGCCCGACGGGGCAGGGTGTGAGAACCGGGGAGCTGTTTTTT,CASSPTGQGVRTGELFF
-,-,TRBJ2-1,TRBV11-3,TGTGCCAGCAGCTTAGGTTACAATGAGCAGTTCTTC,CASSLGYNEQFF
-,once,TRBJ2-2,TRBV2,TGTGCCAGCAGTGATCAAAGGGACGCCACCGGGGAGCTGTTTTTT,CASSDQRDATGELFF
-,-,TRBJ2-3,TRBV7-2,TGTGCCAGCAGCTTAACAGTATCAAGCACAGATACGCAGTATTTT,CASSLTVSSTDTQYF
-,-,TRBJ1-1,TRBV15,TGTGCCACCAGCCCAGGGCGCAACACTGAAGCTTTCTTT,CATSPGRNTEAFF
-,-,TRBJ1-5,TRBV6-1,TGTGCCAGCATCGATTTCGGACAGAGCAATCAGCCCCAGCATTTT,CASIDFGQSNQPQHF
-,-,TRBJ1-4,TRBV7-2,TGTGCCAGCACCCCCGCAGGGTCCGGTCGCAGGGAAAAACTGTTTTTT,CASTPAGSGRREKLFF
-,once,TRBJ1-1,TRBV27,TGTGCCCGCCCAAGGGTCAGGTTGGGCACTGAAGCTTTCTTT,CARPRVRLGTEAFF
-,-,TRBJ2-6,TRBV9,TGTGCCAGCAGCCCCGACCAGGGGTTACGGGCCAACGTCCTGACTTTC,CASSPDQGLRANVLTF
TRBD1,once,TRBJ1-2,TRBV10-2,TGCGCCAGCAGTGAGTCGAGTAGGGGGCACTATGGCTACACCTTC,CASSESSRGHYGYTF
TRBD1,-,TRBJ1-2,TRBV5-5,TGTGCCAGCAGCCTGGACAGGGTTGGCTACACCTTC,CASSLDRVGYTF
-,few,TRBJ1-5,TRBV5-1,TGCGCCAGCAGCTTGGGGGCGGGGGGAGATAGCAATCAGCCCCAGCATTTT,CASSLGAGGDSNQPQHF
TRBD2,-,TRBJ2-3,TRBV11-2,TGTGCCAGCAGCTCAATACTAGCGGGGGGCGCAGATACGCAGTATTTT,CASSSILAGGADTQYF
TRBD1,-,TRBJ2-2,TRBV7-9,TGTGCCAGCAGCACGAGACAGGGGATCAACACCGGGGAGCTGTTTTTT,CASSTRQGINTGELFF
TRBD1,-,TRBJ2-3,TRBV5-5,TGTGCCAGCAGCTCGACACCGGGACAGGGGAAAGATACGCAGTATTTT,CASSSTPGQGKDTQYF
TRBD1,-,TRBJ1-2,TRBV6-5,TGTGCCAGCAAAAAACAGGGGGGGAACGGCTACACCTTC,CASKKQGGNGYTF